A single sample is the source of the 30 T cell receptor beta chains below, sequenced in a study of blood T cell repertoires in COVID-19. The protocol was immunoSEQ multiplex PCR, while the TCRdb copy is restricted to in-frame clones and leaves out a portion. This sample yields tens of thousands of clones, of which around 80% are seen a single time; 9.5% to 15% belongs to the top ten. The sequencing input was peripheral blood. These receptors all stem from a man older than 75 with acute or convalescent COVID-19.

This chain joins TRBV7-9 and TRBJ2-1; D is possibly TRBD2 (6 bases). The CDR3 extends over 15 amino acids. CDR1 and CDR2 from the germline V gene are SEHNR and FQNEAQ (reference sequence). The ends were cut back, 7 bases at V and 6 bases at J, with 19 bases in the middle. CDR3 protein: CASNRGGAAFNEQFF. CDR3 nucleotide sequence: TGTGCCAGCAACCGGGGCGGGGCCGCGTTCAATGAGCAGTTCTTC.

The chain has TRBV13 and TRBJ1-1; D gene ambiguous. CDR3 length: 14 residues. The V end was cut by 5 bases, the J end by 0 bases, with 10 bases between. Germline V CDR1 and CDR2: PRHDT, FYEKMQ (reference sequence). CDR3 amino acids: CASSPDILNTEAFF. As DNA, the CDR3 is TGTGCCAGCAGCCCAGACATTCTGAACACTGAAGCTTTCTTT.

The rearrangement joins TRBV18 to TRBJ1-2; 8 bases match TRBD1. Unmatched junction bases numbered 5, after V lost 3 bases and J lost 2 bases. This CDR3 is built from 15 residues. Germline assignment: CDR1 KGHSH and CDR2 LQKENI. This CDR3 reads CASSPDRDGNYGYTF. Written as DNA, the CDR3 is TGTGCCAGCTCACCGGACAGGGACGGGAACTATGGCTACACCTTC.

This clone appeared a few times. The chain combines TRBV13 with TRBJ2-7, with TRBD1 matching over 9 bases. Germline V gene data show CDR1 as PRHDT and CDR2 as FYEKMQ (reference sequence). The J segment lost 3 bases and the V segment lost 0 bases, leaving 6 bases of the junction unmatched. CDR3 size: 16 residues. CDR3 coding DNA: TGTGCCAGCAGCTTAGGGGGGGGACAGGGCGGCTACGAGCAGTACTTC. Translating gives CASSLGGGQGGYEQYF.

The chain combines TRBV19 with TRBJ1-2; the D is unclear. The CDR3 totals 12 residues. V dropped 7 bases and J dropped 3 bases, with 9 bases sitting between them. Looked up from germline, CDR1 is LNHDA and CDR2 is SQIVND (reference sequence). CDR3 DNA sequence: TGTGCCAGTAACCGAGGTGACTATGGCTACACCTTC. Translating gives CASNRGDYGYTF.

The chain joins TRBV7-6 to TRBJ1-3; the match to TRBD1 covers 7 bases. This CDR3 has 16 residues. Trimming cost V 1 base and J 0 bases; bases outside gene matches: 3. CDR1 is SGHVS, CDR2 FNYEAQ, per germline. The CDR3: CASSLVDRYSGNTIYF. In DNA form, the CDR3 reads TGTGCCAGCAGCTTAGTGGACAGGTACTCTGGAAACACCATATATTTT.

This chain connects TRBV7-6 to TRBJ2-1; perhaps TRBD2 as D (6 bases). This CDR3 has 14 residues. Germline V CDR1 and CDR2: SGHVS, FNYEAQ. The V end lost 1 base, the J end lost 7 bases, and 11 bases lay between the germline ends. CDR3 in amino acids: CASSLVAGRNEQFF. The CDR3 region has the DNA TGTGCCAGCAGCTTAGTCGCAGGGAGGAATGAGCAGTTCTTC.

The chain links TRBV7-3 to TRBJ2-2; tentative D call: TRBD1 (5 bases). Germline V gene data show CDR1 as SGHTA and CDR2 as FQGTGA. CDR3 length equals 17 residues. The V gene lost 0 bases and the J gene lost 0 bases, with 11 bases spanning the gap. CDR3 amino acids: CASSLTTTAANTGELFF. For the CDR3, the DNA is TGTGCCAGCAGCTTAACCACGACAGCCGCGAACACCGGGGAGCTGTTTTTT. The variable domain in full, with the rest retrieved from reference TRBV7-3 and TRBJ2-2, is GAGVSQTPSNKVTEKGKYVELRCDPISGHTALYWYRQSLGQGPEFLIYFQGTGAADDSGLPNDRFFAVRPEGSVSTLKIQRTERGDSAVYLCASSLTTTAANTGELFFGEGSRLTVL.

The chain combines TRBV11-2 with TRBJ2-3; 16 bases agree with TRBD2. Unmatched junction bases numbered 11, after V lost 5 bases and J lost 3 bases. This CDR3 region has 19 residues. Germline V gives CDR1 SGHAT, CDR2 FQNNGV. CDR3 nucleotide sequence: TGTGCCAGCAGCCAGGGACTAGCGGGGGGGCCAGGTGGTACAGATACGCAGTATTTT. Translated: CASSQGLAGGPGGTDTQYF.

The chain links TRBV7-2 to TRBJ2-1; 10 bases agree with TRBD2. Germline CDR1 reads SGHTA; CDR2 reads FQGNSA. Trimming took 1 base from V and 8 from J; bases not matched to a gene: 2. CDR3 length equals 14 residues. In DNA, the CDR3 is TGTGCCAGCAGCTTAGTAACTAGCGGGGATGAGCAGTTCTTC. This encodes CASSLVTSGDEQFF.

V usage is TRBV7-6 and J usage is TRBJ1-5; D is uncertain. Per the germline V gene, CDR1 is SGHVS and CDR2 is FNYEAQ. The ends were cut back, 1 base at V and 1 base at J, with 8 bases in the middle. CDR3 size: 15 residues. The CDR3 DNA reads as TGTGCCAGCAGCTTAGGGGTCGGGAGCAATCAGCCCCAGCATTTT. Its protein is CASSLGVGSNQPQHF.

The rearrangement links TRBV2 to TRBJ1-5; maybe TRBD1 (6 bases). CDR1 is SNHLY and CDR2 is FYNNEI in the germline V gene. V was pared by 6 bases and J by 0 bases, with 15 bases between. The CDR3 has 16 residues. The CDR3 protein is CASSGVRGNSNQPQHF. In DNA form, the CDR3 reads TGTGCCAGCAGCGGGGTTAGGGGGAATAGCAATCAGCCCCAGCATTTT.

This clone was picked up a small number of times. The CDR3 nucleotides read TGTGCCAGCAGCCTCAGACAGGGGGCGCGTTCACCCCTCCACTTT. Translation gives CASSLRQGARSPLHF. The chain employs TRBV5-6 and TRBJ1-6; TRBD1 matches 10 bases. Trimming removed 4 bases from V and 9 bases from J; junction bases left unmatched: 7. The CDR3 is made up of 15 amino acids. Germline values: CDR1 SGHDT, CDR2 YYEEEE.

In nucleotides, the CDR3 is TGCGCCAGCAGCTTGGTGGGGCCTTCTTTCAATGAGCAGTTCTTC. This gives the protein CASSLVGPSFNEQFF. The chain joins TRBV5-1 to TRBJ2-1, with a tentative D call TRBD1 (5 bases). In germline, CDR1 is SGHRS, CDR2 YFSETQ. The V and J ends lost 0 bases and 6 bases respectively, with 13 bases between them. CDR3 length: 15 residues.

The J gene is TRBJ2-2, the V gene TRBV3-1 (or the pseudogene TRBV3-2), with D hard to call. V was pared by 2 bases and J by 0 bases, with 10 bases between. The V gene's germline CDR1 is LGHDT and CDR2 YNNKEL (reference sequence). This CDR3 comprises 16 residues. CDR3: CASSQRSTANTGELFF. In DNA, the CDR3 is TGTGCCAGCAGCCAAAGAAGTACTGCGAACACCGGGGAGCTGTTTTTT.

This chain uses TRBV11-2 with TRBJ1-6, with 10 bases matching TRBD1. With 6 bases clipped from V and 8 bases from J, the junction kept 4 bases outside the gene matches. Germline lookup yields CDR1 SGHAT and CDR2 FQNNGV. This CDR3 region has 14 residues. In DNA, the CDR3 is TGTGCCAGCAGGGGACAGGGGAGATATTCACCCCTCCACTTT. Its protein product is CASRGQGRYSPLHF.

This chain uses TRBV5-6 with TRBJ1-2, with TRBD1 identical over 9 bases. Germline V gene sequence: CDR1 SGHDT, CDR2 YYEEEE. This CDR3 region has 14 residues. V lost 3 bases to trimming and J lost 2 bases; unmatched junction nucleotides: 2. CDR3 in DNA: TGTGCCAGCAGCTCCGGGACAGGGAACTATGGCTACACCTTC. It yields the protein CASSSGTGNYGYTF.

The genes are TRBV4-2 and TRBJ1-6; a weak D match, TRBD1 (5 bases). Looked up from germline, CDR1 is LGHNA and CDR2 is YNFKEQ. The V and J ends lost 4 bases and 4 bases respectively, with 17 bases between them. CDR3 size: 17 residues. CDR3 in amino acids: CASSPETNGAYNSPLHF. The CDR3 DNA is TGTGCCAGCAGCCCCGAGACAAATGGGGCATATAATTCACCCCTCCACTTT.

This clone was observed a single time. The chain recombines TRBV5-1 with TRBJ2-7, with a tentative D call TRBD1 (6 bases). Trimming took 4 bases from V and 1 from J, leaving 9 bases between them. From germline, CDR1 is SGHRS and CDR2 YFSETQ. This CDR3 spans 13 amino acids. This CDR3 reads CASSLGQSYEQYF. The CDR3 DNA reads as TGCGCCAGCAGCCTCGGACAGTCCTACGAGCAGTACTTC.

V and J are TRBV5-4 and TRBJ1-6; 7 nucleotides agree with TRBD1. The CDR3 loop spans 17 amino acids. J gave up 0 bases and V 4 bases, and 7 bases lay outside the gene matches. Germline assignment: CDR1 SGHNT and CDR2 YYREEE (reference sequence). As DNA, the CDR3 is TGTGCCAGCAGCCAGGACAGGCTAAACTCCTATAATTCACCCCTCCACTTT. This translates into CASSQDRLNSYNSPLHF.

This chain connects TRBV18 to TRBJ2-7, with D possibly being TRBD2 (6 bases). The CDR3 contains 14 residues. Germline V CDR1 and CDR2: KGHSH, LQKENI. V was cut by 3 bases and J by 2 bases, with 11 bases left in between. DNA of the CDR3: TGTGCCAGCTCACCCACGGGACTCACCTACGAGCAGTACTTC. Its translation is CASSPTGLTYEQYF.

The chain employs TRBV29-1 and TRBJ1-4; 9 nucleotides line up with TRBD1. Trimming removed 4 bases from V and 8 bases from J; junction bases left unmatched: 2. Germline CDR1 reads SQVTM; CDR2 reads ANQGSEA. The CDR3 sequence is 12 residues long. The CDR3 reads CSVGDRGEKLFF. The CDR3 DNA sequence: TGCAGCGTTGGCGACAGGGGGGAAAAACTGTTTTTT.

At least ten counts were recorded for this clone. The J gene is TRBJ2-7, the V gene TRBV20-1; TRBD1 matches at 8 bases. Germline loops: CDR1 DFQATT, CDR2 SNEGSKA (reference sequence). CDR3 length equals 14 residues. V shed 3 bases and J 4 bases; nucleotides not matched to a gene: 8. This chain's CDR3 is CSASLGQDLYEQYF. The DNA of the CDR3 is TGCAGTGCTAGTTTGGGACAGGATCTATACGAGCAGTACTTC.

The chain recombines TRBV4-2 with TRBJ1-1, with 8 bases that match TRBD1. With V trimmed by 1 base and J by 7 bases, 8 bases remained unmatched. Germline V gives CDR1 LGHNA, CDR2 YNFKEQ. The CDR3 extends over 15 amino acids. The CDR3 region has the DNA TGTGCCAGCAGCCAAGGGACAGGGACCCTTGGTGAAGCTTTCTTT. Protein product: CASSQGTGTLGEAFF.

CDR3 loop: CASSLTGNTEAFF. The CDR3 coding sequence is TGTGCCAGCAGCTTAACAGGGAACACTGAAGCTTTCTTT. The chain joins TRBV7-9 to TRBJ1-1; possible D gene TRBD1, 5 bases. From germline, CDR1 is SEHNR and CDR2 FQNEAQ (reference sequence). V shed 2 bases and J shed 1 base, with 5 bases lying between them. This CDR3 is built from 13 residues.

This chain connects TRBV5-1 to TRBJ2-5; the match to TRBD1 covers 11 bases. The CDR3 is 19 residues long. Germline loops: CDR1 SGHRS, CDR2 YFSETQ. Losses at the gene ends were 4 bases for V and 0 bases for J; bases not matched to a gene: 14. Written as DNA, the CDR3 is TGCGCCAGCAGCCACGGGACAGGGGGTGGGCCCGCTTACCAAGAGACCCAGTACTTC. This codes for CASSHGTGGGPAYQETQYF.

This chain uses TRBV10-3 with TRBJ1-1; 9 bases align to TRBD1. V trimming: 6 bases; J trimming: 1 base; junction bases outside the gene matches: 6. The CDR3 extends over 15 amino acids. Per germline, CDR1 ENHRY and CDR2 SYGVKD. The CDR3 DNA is TGTGCCATCAGGGCCCCGGGACAGGGGAACACTGAAGCTTTCTTT. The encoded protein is CAIRAPGQGNTEAFF.

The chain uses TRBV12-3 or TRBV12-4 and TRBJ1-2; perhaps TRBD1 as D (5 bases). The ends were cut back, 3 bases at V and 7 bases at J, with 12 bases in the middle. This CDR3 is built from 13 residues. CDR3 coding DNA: TGTGCCAGCAGTTTTGCAGGGCAGAGTGGCTACACCTTC. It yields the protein CASSFAGQSGYTF.

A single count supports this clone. CDR3 in DNA: TGTGCCAGCAGCTCGCCGGGACAGGGGATCGATGGCTACACCTTC. Its protein is CASSSPGQGIDGYTF. This chain connects TRBV5-5 to TRBJ1-2; 10 bases match TRBD1. This CDR3 is built from 15 residues. Losses at the gene ends were 3 bases for V and 6 bases for J; bases not matched to a gene: 8. Germline V gene data show CDR1 as SGHKS and CDR2 as YYEKEE (reference sequence).

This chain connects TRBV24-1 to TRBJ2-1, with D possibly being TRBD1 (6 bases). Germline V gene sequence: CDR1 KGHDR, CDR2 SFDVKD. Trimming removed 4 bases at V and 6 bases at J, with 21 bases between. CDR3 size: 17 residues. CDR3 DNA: TGTGCCACCAGTGAGTCCGCCAGGGGCCCTCGGAGCAATGAGCAGTTCTTC. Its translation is CATSESARGPRSNEQFF.